This TCR beta chain originates from a study of CD8 T cells in ankylosing spondylitis. General study results and limits: From matched ankylosing spondylitis synovial fluid, disease-linked clones were reportedly recovered at significantly enriched levels. In synovial fluid and blood from reactive arthritis, some motif variants were previously reported. For ankylosing spondylitis blood, a TCR beta motif of seven to nine highly homologous variants appeared characteristic.

With regard to this clonotype: Its antigen is as yet unknown.

With 2 bases removed from V and 8 bases from J, the gap between germline ends came to 3 bases. Germline V gives CDR1 MGHRA, CDR2 YSYEKL. The CDR3 is 11 amino acids. TCRdb re-derived calls from the 5' RACE reads in MiXCR, one entry per CDR3 protein. The data show a few hundred thousand distinct CDR3 sequences, 15% to 20% seen once. The sequence was obtained from a male donor with ankylosing spondylitis. Sequencing input: blood, either unsorted or a sorted T cell fraction (not recorded which). The J gene is TRBJ1-4, the V gene TRBV4-1; D unresolved. The CDR3 coding sequence is TGCGCCAGCAGCCAATACGAAAAACTGTTTTTT. Its translation is CASSQYEKLFF.